This T cell receptor beta chain is from a study of T cells in Graves' hyperthyroidism and ophthalmopathy. This clonotype was counted ten times or more. The source material, RNA transcripts, was used to amplify TCR beta CDR3 regions. First-round RT-PCR targeting the TCR CDR3 was performed with the HTBI primer set. TCRdb analysed the multiplex PCR reads with MiXCR anew, one entry per CDR3 protein. The table records over 450,000 distinct CDR3 sequences, around an eighth of them present only once. This receptor was taken from a woman under 30 with Graves' hyperthyroidism. What was sequenced was blood.

CDR3 sequence reads: CASSLTDYEQYF. CDR3 nucleotide sequence: TGTGCCAGCAGTTTGACAGACTACGAGCAGTACTTC. This sequence joins TRBV12-3 or TRBV12-4 and TRBJ2-7; D possibly corresponds to TRBD1 (5 bases). V was shortened by 3 bases and J by 3 bases, with 6 bases between the two germline ends. The CDR3 has 12 amino acids.